This TCR beta chain was found in a study of cytomegalovirus exposure and HLA in healthy donors. About this clone: One end of the junction fails to match germline, which may point to a read error.

60 Vbeta and 13 Jbeta primers were used in PCR. Clones were read by immunoSEQ multiplex PCR, and TCRdb kept only the in-frame ones, dropping some. The sample lists 100,000 or so clones, 76% occurring once. The germline V gene has CDR1 SEHNR and CDR2 FQNEAQ (reference sequence). This CDR3 spans 17 amino acids. This receptor was identified in a woman aged 45-65 years in good health and CMV-seropositive. The chain employs TRBV7-9 and TRBJ2-7, with 7 bases fitting TRBD2. Sequenced input: PBMCs. The CDR3 region has the DNA TGTTCCAGCAGCCCCCTAGGAGGCGGGAGTAGTTCCTACGAGCAGTACTTC. Protein product: CSSSPLGGGSSSYEQYF.